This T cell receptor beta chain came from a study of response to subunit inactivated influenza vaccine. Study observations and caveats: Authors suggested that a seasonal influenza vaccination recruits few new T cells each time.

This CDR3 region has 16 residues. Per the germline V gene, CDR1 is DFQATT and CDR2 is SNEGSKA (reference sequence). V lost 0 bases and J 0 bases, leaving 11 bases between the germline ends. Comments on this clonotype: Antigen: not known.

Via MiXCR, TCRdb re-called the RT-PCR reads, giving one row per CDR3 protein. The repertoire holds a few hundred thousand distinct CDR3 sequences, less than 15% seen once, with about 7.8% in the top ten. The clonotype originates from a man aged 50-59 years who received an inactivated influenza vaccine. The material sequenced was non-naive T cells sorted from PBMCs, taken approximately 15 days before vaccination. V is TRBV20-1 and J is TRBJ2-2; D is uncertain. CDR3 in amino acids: CSARDYRAANTGELFF. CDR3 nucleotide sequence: TGCAGTGCTAGAGATTATCGCGCAGCGAACACCGGGGAGCTGTTTTTT.